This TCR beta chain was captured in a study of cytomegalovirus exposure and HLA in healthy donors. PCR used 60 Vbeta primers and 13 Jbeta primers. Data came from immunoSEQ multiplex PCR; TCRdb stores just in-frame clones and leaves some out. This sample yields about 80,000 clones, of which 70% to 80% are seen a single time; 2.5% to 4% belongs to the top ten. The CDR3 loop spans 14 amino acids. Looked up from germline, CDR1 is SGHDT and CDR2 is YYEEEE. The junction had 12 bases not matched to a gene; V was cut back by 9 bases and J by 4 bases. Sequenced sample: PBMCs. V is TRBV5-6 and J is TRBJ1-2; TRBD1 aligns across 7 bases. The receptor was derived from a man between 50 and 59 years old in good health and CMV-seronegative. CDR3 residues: CATKPPGGGYGYTF. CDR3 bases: TGTGCCACGAAGCCCCCAGGGGGAGGCTATGGCTACACCTTC. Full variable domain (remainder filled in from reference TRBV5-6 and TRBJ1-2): DAGVTQSPTHLIKTRGQQVTLRCSPKSGHDTVSWYQQALGQGPQFIFQYYEEEERQRGNFPDRFSGHQFPNYSSELNVNALLLGDSALYLCATKPPGGGYGYTFGSGTRLTVV.